Shown below are 4 T cell receptor beta chains from a single sample sequenced in a study of blood T cell repertoires in COVID-19. Some clones are missing from TCRdb's copy, which holds only in-frame ones; the method was immunoSEQ multiplex PCR. The sample records some 96,000 clones, approximately 86% being singletons. Material for sequencing was peripheral blood. Receptors were obtained from a man aged 45-65 years with acute or convalescent COVID-19.

This clone is a singleton in its sample. V usage is TRBV6-1 and J usage is TRBJ2-1, with TRBD2 matching 11 bases. V gave up 4 bases and J gave up 8 bases; unmatched junction bases: 22. CDR1 MNHNS and CDR2 SASEGT come from the germline V gene. The CDR3 is made up of 20 amino acids. Here the CDR3 reads CASSGQWVAGGQSPTDEQFF. The DNA for the CDR3 is TGTGCCAGCAGTGGCCAATGGGTAGCGGGAGGGCAATCCCCAACAGATGAGCAGTTCTTC.

V usage is TRBV5-4 and J usage is TRBJ1-1, with 8 bases that match TRBD1. Germline CDR1 reads SGHNT; CDR2 reads YYREEE (reference sequence). V shed 0 bases and J 1 base; nucleotides not matched to a gene: 2. The CDR3 spans 15 residues. The CDR3 here is CASSLDRGRNTEAFF. The CDR3 coding sequence is TGTGCCAGCAGCTTGGACAGGGGGAGGAACACTGAAGCTTTCTTT.

The chain joins TRBV6-5 to TRBJ1-1; D ambiguous. Germline CDR1 is MNHEY and CDR2 is SVGAGI. CDR3 length equals 11 residues. V lost 2 bases to trimming and J lost 10 bases, with 8 bases between them. CDR3 nucleotides: TGTGCCAGCAGTTACCGCAGGCGAGCTTTCTTT. Encoded protein: CASSYRRRAFF.

The chain couples TRBV19 to TRBJ2-3; 9 nucleotides align to TRBD1. The CDR3 sequence is 15 residues long. Germline assignment: CDR1 LNHDA and CDR2 SQIVND (reference sequence). J was trimmed by 3 bases and V by 5 bases; bases with no gene match: 6. CDR3 nucleotides: TGTGCCAGTAGTCTCGGGACAGGGTGGACAGATACGCAGTATTTT. Amino acids: CASSLGTGWTDTQYF. Variable domain in full (rest from reference TRBV19 and TRBJ2-3): DGGITQSPKYLFRKEGQNVTLSCEQNLNHDAMYWYRQDPGQGLRLIYYSQIVNDFQKGDIAEGYSVSREKKESFPLTVTSAQKNPTAFYLCASSLGTGWTDTQYFGPGTRLTVL.